This T cell receptor beta chain was recovered during a study of T cells after yellow fever vaccination. Looking at the study overall: Libraries from low-cell-number fractions were prepared with the SMART-Seq v4 Ultra Low Input RNA kit.

The V and J ends lost 4 bases and 3 bases respectively, with 16 bases between them. The CDR3 sequence is 15 residues long. Germline CDR1 reads SGHRS; CDR2 reads YFSETQ. Production of TCR cDNA was by 5'RACE template switching, which also added a universal primer site and UMIs. One entry per CDR3 protein results from TCRdb running MiXCR on the 5' RACE reads. Among 450,000 to 600,000 distinct CDR3 sequences, around 16% were seen once, and the ten largest hold around 15%. Whole-study results and caveats: Researchers report a weaker secondary response that nonetheless peaked faster, day 5 versus 15.

This clonotype has more than one count but fewer than ten. The antigen remains unidentified. The V call is TRBV5-1, the J call TRBJ2-5, with a weak D call TRBD1 (6 bases). The sequence came from a man aged 18 to 30 who received the YFV17D yellow fever vaccine. The specimen was PBMCs, collected more than 4 days after the first yellow fever vaccination. In DNA form, the CDR3 reads TGCGCCAGCAGCCCTTCACGACAGGCCAAAGAGACCCAGTACTTC. The encoded protein is CASSPSRQAKETQYF.